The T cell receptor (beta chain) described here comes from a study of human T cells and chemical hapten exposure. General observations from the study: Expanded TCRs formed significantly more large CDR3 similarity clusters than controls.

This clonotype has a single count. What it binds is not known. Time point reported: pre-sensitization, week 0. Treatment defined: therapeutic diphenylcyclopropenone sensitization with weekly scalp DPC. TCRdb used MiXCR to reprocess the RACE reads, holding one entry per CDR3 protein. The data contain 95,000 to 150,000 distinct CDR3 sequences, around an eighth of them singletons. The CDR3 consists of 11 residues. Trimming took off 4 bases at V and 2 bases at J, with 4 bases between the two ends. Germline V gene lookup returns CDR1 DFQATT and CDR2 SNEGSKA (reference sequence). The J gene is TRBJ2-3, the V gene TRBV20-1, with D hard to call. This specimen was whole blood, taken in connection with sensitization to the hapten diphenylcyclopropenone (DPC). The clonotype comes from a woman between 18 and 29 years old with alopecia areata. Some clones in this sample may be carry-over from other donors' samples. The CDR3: CSAINTDTQYF. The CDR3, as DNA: TGCAGTGCTATTAACACAGATACGCAGTATTTT.